This T cell receptor (beta chain) was sequenced for a study of metastatic and nonmetastatic thyroid tumors. Study overall: The authors compared repertoires across blood and tumor or nodule tissue from malignant and benign thyroid patients.

V was cut by 4 bases and J by 2 bases, with 10 bases left in between. CDR1 KGHDR and CDR2 SFDVKD come from the germline V gene. The CDR3 runs to 14 residues. Before thyroid surgery, none of the patients had received any treatment. This clone was seen a handful of times. As originally analysed: A classifier of distant metastasis in papillary thyroid cancer was built from CDR3 differences (across clinicopathological groups). TCRdb reanalyzed the PCR reads via MiXCR. The V and J calls, along with clone size, are taken from TCRdb and not from the paper's own processing. This table holds 12,000 or so clones, roughly 28% found once.

Sequences were obtained from tumor tissue. This chain joins TRBV24-1 and TRBJ1-2; D ambiguous. The sequence was obtained from a female donor with papillary thyroid cancer or a benign thyroid nodule (not recorded which). Some clones in this sample may be carry-over from other donors' samples. Here the CDR3 DNA reads TGTGCCACCAGTGAAGACACACGAAACTATGGCTACACCTTC. It translates to CATSEDTRNYGYTF.